This T cell receptor beta chain was retrieved from a study of blood T cell repertoires in COVID-19. CDR1 and CDR2 (germline): LGHDT, YNNKEL (reference sequence). The CDR3 contains 15 residues. The ends lost 1 base at V and 3 bases at J; junction bases unmatched: 6. The data were produced by immunoSEQ multiplex PCR, yet TCRdb's version contains in-frame clones alone and is incomplete. In the table there are roughly 400,000 clones, around 89% of which are singletons. Those who participated ranged in age from roughly 18 to 100 years and resided in about two dozen US areas. Membership in each cohort depended on participant-reported clinical history. Two negative PCRs, clearance, or symptom resolution were required of recovered Cohort 3 donors.

The chain joins TRBV3-1 (or the pseudogene TRBV3-2) to TRBJ2-7; TRBD2 matches 7 bases. The TCR comes from a man aged 25 to 45 who had recovered from COVID-19. The sample taken for sequencing was PBMCs or T cells enriched from blood (not recorded which). CDR3 coding DNA: TGTGCCAGCAGCCAAGCGCTAGCGGCATTCTACGAGCAGTACTTC. Its translation: CASSQALAAFYEQYF.